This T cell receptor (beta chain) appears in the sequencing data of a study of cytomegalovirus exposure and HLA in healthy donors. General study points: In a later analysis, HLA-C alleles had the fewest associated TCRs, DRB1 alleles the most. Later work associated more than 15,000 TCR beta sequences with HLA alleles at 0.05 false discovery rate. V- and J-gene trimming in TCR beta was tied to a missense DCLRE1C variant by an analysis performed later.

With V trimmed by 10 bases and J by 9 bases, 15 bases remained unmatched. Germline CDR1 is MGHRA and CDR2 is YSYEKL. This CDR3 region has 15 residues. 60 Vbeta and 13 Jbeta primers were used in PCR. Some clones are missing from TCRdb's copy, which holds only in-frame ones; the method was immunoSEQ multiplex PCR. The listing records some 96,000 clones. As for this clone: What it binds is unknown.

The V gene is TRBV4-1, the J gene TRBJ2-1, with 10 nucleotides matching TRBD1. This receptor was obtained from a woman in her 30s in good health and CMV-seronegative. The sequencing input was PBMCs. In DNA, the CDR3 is TGCGCCACAACTCCGGGGGACAGGGGAGTATCTGAGCAGTTCTTC. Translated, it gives CATTPGDRGVSEQFF.